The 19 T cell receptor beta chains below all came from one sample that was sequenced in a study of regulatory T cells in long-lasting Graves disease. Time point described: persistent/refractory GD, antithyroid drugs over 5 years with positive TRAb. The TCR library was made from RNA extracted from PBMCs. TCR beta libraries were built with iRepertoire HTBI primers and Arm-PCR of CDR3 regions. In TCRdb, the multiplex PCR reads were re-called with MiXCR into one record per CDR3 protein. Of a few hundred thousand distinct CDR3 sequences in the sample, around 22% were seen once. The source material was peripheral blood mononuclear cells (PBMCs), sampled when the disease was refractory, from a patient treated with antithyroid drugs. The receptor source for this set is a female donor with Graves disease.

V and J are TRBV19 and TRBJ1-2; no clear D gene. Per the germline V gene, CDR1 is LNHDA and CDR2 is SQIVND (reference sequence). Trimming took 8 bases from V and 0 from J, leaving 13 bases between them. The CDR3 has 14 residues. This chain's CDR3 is CASQMAAANYGYTF. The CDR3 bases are TGTGCCAGTCAAATGGCCGCAGCTAACTATGGCTACACCTTC.

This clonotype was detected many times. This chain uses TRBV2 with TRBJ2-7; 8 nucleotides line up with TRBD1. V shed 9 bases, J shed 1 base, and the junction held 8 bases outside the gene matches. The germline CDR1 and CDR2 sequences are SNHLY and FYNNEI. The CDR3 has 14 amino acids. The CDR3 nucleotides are TGTGCCAGTCACGGACAGGGTGGGTCCTACGAGCAGTACTTC. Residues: CASHGQGGSYEQYF.

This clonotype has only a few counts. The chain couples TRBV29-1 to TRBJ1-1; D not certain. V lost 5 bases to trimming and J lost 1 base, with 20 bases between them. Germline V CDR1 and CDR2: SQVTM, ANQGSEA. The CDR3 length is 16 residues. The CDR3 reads CSVFGPRLTPNTEAFF. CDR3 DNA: TGCAGCGTTTTTGGGCCGAGGCTTACCCCGAACACTGAAGCTTTCTTT. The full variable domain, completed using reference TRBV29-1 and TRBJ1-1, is SAVISQKPSRDICQRGTSLTIQCQVDSQVTMMFWYRQQPGQSLTLIATANQGSEATYESGFVIDKFPISRPNLTFSTLTVSNMSPEDSSIYLCSVFGPRLTPNTEAFFGQGTRLTVV.

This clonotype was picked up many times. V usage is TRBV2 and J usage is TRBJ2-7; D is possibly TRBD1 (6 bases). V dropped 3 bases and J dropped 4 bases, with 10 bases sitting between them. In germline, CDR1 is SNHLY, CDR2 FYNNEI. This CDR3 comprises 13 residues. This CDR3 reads CASSDHRDYEQYF. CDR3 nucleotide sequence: TGTGCCAGCAGTGACCACAGGGATTACGAGCAGTACTTC.

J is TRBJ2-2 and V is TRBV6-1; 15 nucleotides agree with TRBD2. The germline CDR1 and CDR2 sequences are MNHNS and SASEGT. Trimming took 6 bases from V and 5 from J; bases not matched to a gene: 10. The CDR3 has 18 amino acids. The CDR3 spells CASSSRTSGGVRTGELFF. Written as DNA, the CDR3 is TGTGCCAGCAGCTCGAGGACTAGCGGGGGGGTCAGGACCGGGGAGCTGTTTTTT.

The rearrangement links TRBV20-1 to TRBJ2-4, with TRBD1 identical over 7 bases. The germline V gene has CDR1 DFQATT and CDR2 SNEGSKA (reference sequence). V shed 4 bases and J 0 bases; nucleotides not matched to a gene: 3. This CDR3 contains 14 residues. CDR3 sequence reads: CSAKGGLAKNIQYF. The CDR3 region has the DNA TGCAGTGCTAAAGGGGGCCTAGCCAAAAACATTCAGTACTTC.

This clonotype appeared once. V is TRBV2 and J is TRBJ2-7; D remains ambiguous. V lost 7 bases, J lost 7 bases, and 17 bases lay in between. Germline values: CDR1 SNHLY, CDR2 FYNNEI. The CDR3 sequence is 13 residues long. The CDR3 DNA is TGTGCCAGCATCGGCAGTGGGTCCCGGGAGCAGTACTTC. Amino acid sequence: CASIGSGSREQYF.

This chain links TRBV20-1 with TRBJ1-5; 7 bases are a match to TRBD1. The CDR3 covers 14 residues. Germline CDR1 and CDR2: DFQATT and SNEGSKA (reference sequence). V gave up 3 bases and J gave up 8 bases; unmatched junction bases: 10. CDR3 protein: CSASRDSDLEPQHF. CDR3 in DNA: TGCAGTGCTAGCCGGGACAGCGATTTGGAGCCCCAGCATTTT.

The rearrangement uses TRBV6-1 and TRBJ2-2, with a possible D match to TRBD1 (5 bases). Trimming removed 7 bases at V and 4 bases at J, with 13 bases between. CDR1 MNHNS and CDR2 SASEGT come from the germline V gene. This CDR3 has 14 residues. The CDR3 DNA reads TGTGCCAGCACTGCGTTAGGGGCCACCGGGGAGCTGTTTTTT. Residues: CASTALGATGELFF.

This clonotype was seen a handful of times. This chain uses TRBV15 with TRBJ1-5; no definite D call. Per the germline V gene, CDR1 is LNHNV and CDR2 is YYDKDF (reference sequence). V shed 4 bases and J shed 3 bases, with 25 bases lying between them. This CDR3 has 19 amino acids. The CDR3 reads CATSTGILRGALSNQPQHF. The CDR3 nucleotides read TGTGCCACCAGCACAGGTATTCTGCGCGGCGCACTATCCAATCAGCCCCAGCATTTT.

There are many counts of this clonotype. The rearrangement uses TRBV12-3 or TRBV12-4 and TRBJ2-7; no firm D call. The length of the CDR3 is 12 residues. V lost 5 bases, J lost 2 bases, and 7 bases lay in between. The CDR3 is CASSTTPYEQYF. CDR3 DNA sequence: TGTGCCAGCAGTACAACCCCCTACGAGCAGTACTTC.

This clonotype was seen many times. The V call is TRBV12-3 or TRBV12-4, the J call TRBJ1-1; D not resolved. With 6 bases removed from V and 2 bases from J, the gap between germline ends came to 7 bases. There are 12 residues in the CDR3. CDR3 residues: CASSSSNTEAFF. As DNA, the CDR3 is TGTGCCAGCAGCAGTTCAAACACTGAAGCTTTCTTT.

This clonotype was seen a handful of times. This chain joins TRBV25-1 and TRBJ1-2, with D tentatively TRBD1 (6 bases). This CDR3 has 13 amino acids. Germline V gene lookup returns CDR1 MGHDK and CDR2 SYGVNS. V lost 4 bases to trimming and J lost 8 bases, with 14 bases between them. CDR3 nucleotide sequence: TGTGCCAGCAGTGCCGGGACACGAGCAGGCTACACCTTC. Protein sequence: CASSAGTRAGYTF.

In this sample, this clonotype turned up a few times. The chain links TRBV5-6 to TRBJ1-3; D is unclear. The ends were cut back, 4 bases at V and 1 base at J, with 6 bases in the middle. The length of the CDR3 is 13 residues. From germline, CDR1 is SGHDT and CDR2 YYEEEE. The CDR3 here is CASSRSSGNTIYF. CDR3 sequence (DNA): TGTGCCAGCAGCCGGTCTTCTGGAAACACCATATATTTT.

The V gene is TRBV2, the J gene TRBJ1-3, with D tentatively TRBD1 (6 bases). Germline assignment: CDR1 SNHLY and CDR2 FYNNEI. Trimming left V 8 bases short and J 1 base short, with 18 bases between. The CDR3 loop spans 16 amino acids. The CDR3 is CASSPPLGGSGNTIYF. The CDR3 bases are TGTGCCAGCTCACCTCCCTTAGGGGGGTCTGGAAACACCATATATTTT.

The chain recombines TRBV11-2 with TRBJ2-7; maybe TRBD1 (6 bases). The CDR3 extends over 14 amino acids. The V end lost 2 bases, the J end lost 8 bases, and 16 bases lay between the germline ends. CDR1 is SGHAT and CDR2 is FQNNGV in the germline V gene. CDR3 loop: CASSLPGHSTQQYF. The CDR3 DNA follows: TGTGCCAGCAGCTTACCGGGACATTCGACCCAGCAGTACTTC.

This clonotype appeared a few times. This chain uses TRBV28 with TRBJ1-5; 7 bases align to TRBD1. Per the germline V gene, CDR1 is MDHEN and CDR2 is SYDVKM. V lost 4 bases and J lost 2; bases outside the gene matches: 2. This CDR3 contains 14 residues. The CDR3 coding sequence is TGTGCCAGCAGTTCGGGACAGCGCAATCAGCCCCAGCATTTT. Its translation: CASSSGQRNQPQHF.

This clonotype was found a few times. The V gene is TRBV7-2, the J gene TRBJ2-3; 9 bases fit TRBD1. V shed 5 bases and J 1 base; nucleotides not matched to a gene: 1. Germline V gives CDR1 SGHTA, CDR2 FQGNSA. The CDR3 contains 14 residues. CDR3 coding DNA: TGTGCCAGCAGCAGGGACAGGGGCACAGATACGCAGTATTTT. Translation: CASSRDRGTDTQYF. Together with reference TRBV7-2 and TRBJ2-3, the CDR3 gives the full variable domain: GAGVSQSPSNKVTEKGKDVELRCDPISGHTALYWYRQSLGQGLEFLIYFQGNSAPDKSGLPSDRFSAERTGGSVSTLTIQRTQQEDSAVYLCASSRDRGTDTQYFGPGTRLTVL.

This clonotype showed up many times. In nucleotides, the CDR3 is TGTGCCAGCCAGCGATCGAACACCGGGGAGCTGTTTTTT. Translating it yields CASQRSNTGELFF. The chain carries TRBV2 and TRBJ2-2, with D unresolved. The V gene's germline CDR1 is SNHLY and CDR2 FYNNEI. V was cut by 8 bases and J by 0 bases, with 7 bases left in between. The CDR3 covers 13 residues.